This T cell receptor beta chain was found in a study of T cells of healthy individuals. CDR1 and CDR2 from the germline V gene are SGHTA and FQGNSA. The CDR3 is 15 amino acids. Between the trimmed V and J ends, which lost 5 bases and 0 bases, there was a span of 11 bases. This clonotype was seen at least ten times. TCRdb re-analysed the 5' RACE reads in MiXCR, keeping a single row per CDR3 protein. Altogether 40,000 to 60,000 distinct CDR3 sequences are present, around 15% being singletons, with the ten largest covering 15% to 20%. This chain links TRBV7-2 with TRBJ1-5; the D is unclear. This receptor was identified in a human donor in good health. This CDR3 reads CASSPGPYSNQPQHF. As DNA, the CDR3 is TGTGCCAGCAGCCCTGGTCCGTATAGCAATCAGCCCCAGCATTTT.